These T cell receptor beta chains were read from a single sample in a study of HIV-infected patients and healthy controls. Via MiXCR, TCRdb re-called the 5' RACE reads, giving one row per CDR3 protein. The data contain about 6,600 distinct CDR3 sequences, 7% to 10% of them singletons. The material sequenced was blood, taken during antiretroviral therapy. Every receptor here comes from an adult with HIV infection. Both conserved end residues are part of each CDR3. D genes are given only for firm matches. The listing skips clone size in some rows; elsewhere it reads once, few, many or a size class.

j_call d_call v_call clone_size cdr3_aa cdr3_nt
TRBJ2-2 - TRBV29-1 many CSVPWGGELFF TGCAGCGTTCCCTGGGGCGGGGAGCTGTTTTTT
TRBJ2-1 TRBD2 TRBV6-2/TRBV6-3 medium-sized CASSFHAGDNEQFF TGTGCCAGCAGTTTTCACGCGGGAGACAATGAGCAGTTCTTC
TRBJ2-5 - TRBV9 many CASSVGSVQGMETQYF TGTGCCAGCAGCGTAGGCTCGGTCCAGGGGATGGAGACCCAGTACTTC
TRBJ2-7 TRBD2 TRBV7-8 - CASSLVAGGPDEQYF TGTGCCAGCAGCTTAGTAGCGGGGGGGCCGGACGAGCAGTACTTC
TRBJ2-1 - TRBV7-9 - CASSLVSNEQFF TGTGCCAGCAGCTTAGTATCCAATGAGCAGTTCTTC
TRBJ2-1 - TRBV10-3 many CAISVTKGDNEQFF TGTGCCATCAGTGTGACGAAAGGGGACAATGAGCAGTTCTTC
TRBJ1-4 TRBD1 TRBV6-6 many CASTSRGEDEKLFF TGTGCCAGCACCAGCAGGGGGGAGGATGAAAAACTGTTTTTT
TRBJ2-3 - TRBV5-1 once CASTRGRGGTDTQYF TGCGCCAGCACCCGGGGCAGGGGCGGCACAGATACGCAGTATTTT
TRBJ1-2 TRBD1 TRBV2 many CASSRTGGHPYGYTF TGTGCCAGCAGTAGGACAGGGGGTCACCCCTATGGCTACACCTTC
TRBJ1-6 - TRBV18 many CASSPGLKGHSPLHF TGTGCCAGCTCACCAGGGTTAAAAGGGCATTCACCCCTCCACTTT
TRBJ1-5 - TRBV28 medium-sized CASHQGGSNQPQHF TGTGCCAGCCATCAGGGAGGGAGCAATCAGCCCCAGCATTTT
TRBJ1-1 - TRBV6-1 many CASSREHENTEAFF TGTGCCAGCAGCAGGGAACATGAGAACACTGAAGCTTTCTTT
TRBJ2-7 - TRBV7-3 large CASSNGGDEQYF TGTGCCAGCAGCAACGGGGGTGACGAGCAGTACTTC
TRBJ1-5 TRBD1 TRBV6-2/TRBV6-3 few CASRTGQGYNQPQHF TGTGCCAGCAGAACTGGACAGGGCTATAATCAGCCCCAGCATTTT
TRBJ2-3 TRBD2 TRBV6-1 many CASSEIGLAGAGDTQYF TGTGCCAGCAGTGAAATCGGACTAGCGGGGGCCGGGGATACGCAGTATTTT
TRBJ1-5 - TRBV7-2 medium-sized CASSLDSNQPQHF TGTGCCAGCAGCTTAGACAGCAATCAGCCCCAGCATTTT
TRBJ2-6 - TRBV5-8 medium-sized CASSLVVTHSGANVLTF TGTGCCAGCAGCTTGGTGGTGACTCACTCTGGGGCCAACGTCCTGACTTTC
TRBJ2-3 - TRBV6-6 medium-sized CASSYYPPAGARTDTQYF TGTGCCAGCAGTTACTACCCTCCCGCGGGGGCCCGCACAGATACGCAGTATTTT
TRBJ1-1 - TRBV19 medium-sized CASSIEVRAQRNTEAFF TGTGCCAGTAGTATAGAAGTGCGGGCGCAAAGGAACACTGAAGCTTTCTTT
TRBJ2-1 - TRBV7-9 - CASSFELGVHNEQFF TGTGCCAGCAGCTTTGAGCTGGGGGTACACAATGAGCAGTTCTTC
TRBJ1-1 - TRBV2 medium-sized CASSESGTAMTEAFF TGTGCCAGCAGTGAGTCAGGAACCGCGATGACTGAAGCTTTCTTT
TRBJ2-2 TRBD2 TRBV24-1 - CATGLAETTGELFF TGTGCCACAGGACTAGCGGAAACAACCGGGGAGCTGTTTTTT
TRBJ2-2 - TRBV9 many CASSVTGKGTGELFF TGTGCCAGCAGCGTTACGGGGAAGGGGACCGGGGAGCTGTTTTTT
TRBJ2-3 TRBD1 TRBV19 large CASSTRDRFTDTQYF TGTGCCAGTAGTACACGGGACAGGTTTACAGATACGCAGTATTTT
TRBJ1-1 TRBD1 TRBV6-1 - CASRPTRTGNTEAFF TGTGCCAGCAGACCGACCAGGACAGGGAACACTGAAGCTTTCTTT
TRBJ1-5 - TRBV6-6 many CASSYLSTIQPQHF TGTGCCAGCAGTTACCTATCGACAATTCAGCCCCAGCATTTT
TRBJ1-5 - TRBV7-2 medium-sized CASSLERGMKPQHF TGTGCCAGCAGCTTAGAGAGGGGGATGAAGCCCCAGCATTTT
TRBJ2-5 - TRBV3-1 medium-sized CASSPTGLGTFQYF TGTGCCAGCAGCCCCACAGGGTTGGGGACGTTCCAGTACTTC
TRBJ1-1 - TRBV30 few CAWEWGGDTEAFF TGTGCCTGGGAGTGGGGGGGGGACACTGAAGCTTTCTTT
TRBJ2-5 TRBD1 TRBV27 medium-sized CASSSGTGGAETQYF TGTGCCAGCAGTTCTGGGACAGGGGGCGCGGAGACCCAGTACTTC
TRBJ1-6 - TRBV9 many CASSVAGASSPLHF TGTGCCAGCAGCGTAGCTGGAGCCAGTTCACCCCTCCACTTT
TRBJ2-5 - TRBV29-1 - CSVEPENQETQYF TGCAGCGTTGAACCGGAGAACCAAGAGACCCAGTACTTC
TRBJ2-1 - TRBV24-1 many CATSDLRSLGREQFF TGTGCCACCAGTGATTTGCGGTCTTTGGGCAGAGAGCAGTTCTTC
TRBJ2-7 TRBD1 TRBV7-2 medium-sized CASSSPAIGDRGRGQYF TGTGCCAGCAGCTCCCCTGCAATAGGGGACAGGGGGCGCGGGCAGTACTTC
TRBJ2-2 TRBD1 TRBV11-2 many CASSFLTGVEAGELFF TGTGCCAGCAGCTTTTTAACAGGGGTCGAGGCCGGGGAGCTGTTTTTT
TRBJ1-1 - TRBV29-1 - CSVEGQMNTEAFF TGCAGCGTTGAAGGACAGATGAACACTGAAGCTTTCTTT